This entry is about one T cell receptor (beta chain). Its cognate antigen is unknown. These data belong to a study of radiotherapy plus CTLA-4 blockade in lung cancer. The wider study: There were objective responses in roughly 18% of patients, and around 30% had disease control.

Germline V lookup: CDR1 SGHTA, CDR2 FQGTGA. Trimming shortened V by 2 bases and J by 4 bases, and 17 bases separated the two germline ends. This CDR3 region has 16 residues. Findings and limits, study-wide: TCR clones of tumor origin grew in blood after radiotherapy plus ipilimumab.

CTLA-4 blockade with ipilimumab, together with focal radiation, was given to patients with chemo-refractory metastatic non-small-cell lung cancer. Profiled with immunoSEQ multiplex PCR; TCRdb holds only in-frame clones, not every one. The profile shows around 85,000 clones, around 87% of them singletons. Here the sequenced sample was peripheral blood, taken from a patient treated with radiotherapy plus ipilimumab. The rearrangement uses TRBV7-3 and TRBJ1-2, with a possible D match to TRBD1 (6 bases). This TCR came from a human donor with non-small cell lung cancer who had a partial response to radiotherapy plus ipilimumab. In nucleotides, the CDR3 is TGTGCCAGCAGCTTAGGGCTCCCGGGGACACCCTATGGCTACACCTTC. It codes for CASSLGLPGTPYGYTF.